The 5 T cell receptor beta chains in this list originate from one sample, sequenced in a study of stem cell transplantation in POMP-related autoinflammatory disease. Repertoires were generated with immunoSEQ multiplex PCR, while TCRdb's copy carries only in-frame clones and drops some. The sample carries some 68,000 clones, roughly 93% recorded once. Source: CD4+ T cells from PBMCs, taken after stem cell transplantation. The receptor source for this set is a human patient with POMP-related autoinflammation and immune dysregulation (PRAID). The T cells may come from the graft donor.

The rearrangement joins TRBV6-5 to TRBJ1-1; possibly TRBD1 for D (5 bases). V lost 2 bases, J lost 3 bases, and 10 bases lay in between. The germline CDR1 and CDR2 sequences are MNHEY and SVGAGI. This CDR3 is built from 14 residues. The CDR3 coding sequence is TGTGCCAGCAGTTACGGGGCCTGGGACACTGAAGCTTTCTTT. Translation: CASSYGAWDTEAFF.

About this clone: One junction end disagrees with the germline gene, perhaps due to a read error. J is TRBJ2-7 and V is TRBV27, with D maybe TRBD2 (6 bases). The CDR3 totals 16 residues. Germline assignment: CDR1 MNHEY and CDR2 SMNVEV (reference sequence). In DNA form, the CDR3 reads TGTGCCAGCAGTCTATCGGGGGACCTGAGCATATACGAGCAGTACTTC. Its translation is CASSLSGDLSIYEQYF.

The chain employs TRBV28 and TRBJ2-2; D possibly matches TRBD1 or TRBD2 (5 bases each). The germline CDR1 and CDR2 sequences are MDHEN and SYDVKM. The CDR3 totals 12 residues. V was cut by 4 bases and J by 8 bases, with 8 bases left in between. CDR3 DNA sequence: TGTGCCAGCAGTTCGGGACGGGGGGAGCTGTTTTTT. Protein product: CASSSGRGELFF. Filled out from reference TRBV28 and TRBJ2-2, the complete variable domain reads DVKVTQSSRYLVKRTGEKVFLECVQDMDHENMFWYRQDPGLGLRLIYFSYDVKMKEKGDIPEGYSVSREKKERFSLILESASTNQTSMYLCASSSGRGELFFGEGSRLTVL.

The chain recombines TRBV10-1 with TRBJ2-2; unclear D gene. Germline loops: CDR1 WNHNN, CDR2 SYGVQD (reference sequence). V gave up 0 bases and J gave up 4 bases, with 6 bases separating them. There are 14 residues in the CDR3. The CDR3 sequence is CASSESWITGELFF. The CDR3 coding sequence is TGCGCCAGCAGTGAGTCCTGGATCACCGGGGAGCTGTTTTTT.

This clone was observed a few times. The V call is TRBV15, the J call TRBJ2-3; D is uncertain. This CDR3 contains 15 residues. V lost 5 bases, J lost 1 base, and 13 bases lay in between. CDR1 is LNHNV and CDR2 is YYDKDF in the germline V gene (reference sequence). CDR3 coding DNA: TGTGCCACCAGCGGCTATCAGGTGGGCACAGATACGCAGTATTTT. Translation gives CATSGYQVGTDTQYF.